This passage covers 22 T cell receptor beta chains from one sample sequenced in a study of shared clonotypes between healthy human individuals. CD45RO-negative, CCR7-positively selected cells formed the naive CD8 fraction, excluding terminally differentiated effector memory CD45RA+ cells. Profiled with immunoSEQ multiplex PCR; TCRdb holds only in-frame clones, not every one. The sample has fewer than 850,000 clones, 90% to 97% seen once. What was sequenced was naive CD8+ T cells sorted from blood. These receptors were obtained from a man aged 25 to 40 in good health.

The CDR3 is CASSLAASGKAYEQYF. CDR3 DNA sequence: TGTGCCAGCAGCTTAGCAGCTAGCGGGAAAGCCTACGAGCAGTACTTC. The chain combines TRBV11-2 with TRBJ2-7; TRBD2 matches 9 bases. CDR3 size: 16 residues. CDR1 is SGHAT, CDR2 FQNNGV, per germline. With 1 base clipped from V and 2 bases from J, the junction kept 6 bases outside the gene matches.

CDR3 coding DNA: TGTGCCAGCAGTCCCAGCCGGGACAGGATCTATAGCAATCAGCCCCAGCATTTT. Its translation: CASSPSRDRIYSNQPQHF. The gene calls are TRBV2 and TRBJ1-5; 8 bases map to TRBD1. V was clipped by 5 bases and J by 0 bases; unmatched bases: 12. CDR3 size: 18 residues. The germline CDR1 and CDR2 sequences are SNHLY and FYNNEI.

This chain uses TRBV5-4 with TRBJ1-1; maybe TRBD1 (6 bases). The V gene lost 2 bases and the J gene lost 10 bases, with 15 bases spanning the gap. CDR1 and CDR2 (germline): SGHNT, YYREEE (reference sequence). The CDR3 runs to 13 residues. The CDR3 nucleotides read TGTGCCAGCAGCTTCTTCGGGGGGGCGGGAGCTTTCTTT. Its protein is CASSFFGGAGAFF.

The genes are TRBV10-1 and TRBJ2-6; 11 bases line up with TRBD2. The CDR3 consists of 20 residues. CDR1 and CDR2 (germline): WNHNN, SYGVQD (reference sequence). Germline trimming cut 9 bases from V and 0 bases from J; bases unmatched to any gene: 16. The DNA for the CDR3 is TGCGCCAGGGCGAGGGGGACTAGCGGACCCACAGGCTCTGGGGCCAACGTCCTGACTTTC. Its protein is CARARGTSGPTGSGANVLTF.

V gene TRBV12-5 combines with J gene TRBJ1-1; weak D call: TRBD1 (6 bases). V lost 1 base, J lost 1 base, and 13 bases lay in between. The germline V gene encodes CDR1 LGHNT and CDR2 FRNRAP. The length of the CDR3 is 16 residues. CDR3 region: CASGLGSTGPNTEAFF. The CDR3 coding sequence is TGTGCTAGTGGTTTGGGCTCCACAGGGCCGAACACTGAAGCTTTCTTT.

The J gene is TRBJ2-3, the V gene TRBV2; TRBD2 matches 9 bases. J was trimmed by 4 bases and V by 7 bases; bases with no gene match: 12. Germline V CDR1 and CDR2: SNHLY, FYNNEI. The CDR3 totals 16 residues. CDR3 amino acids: CASIKPAGGPADTQYF. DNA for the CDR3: TGTGCCAGCATTAAGCCGGCGGGAGGGCCCGCAGATACGCAGTATTTT.

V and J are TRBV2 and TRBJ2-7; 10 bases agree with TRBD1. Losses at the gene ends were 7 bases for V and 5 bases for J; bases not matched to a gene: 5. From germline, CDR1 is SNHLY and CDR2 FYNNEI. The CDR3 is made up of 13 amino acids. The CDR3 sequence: CASTGQGGDEQYF. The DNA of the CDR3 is TGTGCCAGCACCGGACAGGGGGGGGACGAGCAGTACTTC.

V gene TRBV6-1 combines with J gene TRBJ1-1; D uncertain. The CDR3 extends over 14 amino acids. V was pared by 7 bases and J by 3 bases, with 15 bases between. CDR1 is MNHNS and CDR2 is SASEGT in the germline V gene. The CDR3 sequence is CASTLDGGYTEAFF. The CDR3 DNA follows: TGTGCCAGCACCCTGGACGGAGGTTACACTGAAGCTTTCTTT.

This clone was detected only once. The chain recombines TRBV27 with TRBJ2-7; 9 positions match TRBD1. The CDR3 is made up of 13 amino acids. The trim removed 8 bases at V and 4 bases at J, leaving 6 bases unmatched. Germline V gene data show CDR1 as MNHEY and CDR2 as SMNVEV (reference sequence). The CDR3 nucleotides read TGTGCCAGCGGATCGGGACAGGGTTACGAGCAGTACTTC. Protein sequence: CASGSGQGYEQYF.

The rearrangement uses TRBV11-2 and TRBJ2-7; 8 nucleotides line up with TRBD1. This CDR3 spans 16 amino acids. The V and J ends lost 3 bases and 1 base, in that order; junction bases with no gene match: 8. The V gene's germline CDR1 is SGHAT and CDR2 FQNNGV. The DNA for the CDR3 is TGTGCCAGCAGCTTGGGGACAGGTCACGGTTCCTACGAGCAGTACTTC. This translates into CASSLGTGHGSYEQYF.

The CDR3 DNA sequence: TGTGCCAGCAGCCAAGTGGGTAGCAGGCAAGAGACCCAGTACTTC. Its translation: CASSQVGSRQETQYF. The rearrangement joins TRBV14 to TRBJ2-5; D gene ambiguous. CDR1 and CDR2 from the germline V gene are SGHDN and FVKESK. The germline V and J ends were trimmed by 1 base and 2 bases, with 11 bases remaining between them. The CDR3 contains 15 residues.

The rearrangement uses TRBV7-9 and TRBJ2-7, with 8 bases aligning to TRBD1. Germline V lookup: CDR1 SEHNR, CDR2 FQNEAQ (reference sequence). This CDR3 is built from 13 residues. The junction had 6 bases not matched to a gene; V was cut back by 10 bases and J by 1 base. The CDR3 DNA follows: TGTGCCATCCAGGGGGCCGGATCCTACGAGCAGTACTTC. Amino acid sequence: CAIQGAGSYEQYF.

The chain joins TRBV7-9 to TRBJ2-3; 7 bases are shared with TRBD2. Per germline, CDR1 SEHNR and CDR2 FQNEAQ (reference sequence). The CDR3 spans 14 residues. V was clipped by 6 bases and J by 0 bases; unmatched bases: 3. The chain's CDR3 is CASRSSGSTDTQYF. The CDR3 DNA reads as TGTGCCAGCAGATCTAGCGGCAGCACAGATACGCAGTATTTT.

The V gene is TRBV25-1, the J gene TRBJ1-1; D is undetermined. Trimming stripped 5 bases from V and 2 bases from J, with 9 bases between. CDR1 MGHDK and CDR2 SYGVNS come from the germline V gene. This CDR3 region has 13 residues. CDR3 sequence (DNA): TGTGCCAGCAGTCGCGGCAGCAACACTGAAGCTTTCTTT. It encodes CASSRGSNTEAFF.

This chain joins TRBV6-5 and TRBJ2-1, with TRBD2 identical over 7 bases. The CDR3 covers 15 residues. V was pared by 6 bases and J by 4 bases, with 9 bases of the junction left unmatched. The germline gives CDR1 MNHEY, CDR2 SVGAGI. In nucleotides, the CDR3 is TGTGCCAGCAGCGCGACTAGCTTCGTATACAATGAGCAGTTCTTC. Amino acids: CASSATSFVYNEQFF.

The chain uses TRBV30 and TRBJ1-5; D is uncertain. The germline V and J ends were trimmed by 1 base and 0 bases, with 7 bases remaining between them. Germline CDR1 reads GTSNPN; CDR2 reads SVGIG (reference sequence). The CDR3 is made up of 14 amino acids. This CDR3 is CAWSGTYSNQPQHF. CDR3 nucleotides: TGTGCCTGGAGTGGTACCTATAGCAATCAGCCCCAGCATTTT.

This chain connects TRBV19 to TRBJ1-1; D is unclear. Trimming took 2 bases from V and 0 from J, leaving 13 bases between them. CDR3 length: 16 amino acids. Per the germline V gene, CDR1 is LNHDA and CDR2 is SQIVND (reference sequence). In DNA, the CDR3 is TGTGCCAGTAGTATACTATACCAACAGATGAACACTGAAGCTTTCTTT. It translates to CASSILYQQMNTEAFF.

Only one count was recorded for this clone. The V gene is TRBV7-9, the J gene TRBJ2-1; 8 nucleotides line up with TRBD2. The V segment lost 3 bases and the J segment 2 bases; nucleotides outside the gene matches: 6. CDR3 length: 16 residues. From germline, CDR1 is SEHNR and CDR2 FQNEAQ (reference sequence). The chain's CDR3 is CASSFLDGRAYNEQFF. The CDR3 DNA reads TGTGCCAGCAGCTTTTTGGACGGGAGGGCCTACAATGAGCAGTTCTTC.

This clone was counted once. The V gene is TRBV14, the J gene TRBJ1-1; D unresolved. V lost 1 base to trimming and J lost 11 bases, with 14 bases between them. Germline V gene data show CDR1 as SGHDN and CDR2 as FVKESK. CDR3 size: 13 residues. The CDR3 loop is CASSQVEERWAFF. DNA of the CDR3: TGTGCCAGCAGCCAAGTTGAGGAGCGTTGGGCTTTCTTT.

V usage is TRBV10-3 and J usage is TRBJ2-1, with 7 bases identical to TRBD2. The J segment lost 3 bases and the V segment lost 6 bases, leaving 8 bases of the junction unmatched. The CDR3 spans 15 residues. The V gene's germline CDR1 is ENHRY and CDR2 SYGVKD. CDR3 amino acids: CAISPGLDGYNEQFF. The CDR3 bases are TGTGCCATCAGCCCCGGACTAGACGGCTACAATGAGCAGTTCTTC.

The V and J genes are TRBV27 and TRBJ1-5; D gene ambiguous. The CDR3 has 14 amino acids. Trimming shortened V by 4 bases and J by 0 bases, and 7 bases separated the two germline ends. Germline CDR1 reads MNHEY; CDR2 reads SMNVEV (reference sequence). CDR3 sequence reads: CASSYGYSNQPQHF. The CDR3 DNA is TGTGCCAGCAGTTACGGATATAGCAATCAGCCCCAGCATTTT.

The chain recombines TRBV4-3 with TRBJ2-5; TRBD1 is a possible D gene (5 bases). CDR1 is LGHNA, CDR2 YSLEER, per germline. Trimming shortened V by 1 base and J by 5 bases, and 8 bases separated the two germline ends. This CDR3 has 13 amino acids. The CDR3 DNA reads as TGCGCCAGCAGCCAAGGGCAGGGCGAGACCCAGTACTTC. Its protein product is CASSQGQGETQYF.